This T cell receptor (beta chain) was retrieved from a study of beta chain features in type 1 diabetes. Background on the study: Healthy donors resembled patients in age, gender and cell yields. Broader study findings: Reads derived from cDNA could over-represent cells showing high TCR expression.

cDNA synthesis used the whole RNA isolate, giving expressed TCRB sequences. This table comes from immunoSEQ multiplex PCR, and its TCRdb copy is limited to in-frame clones, with some not included. This table has a few hundred thousand clones, about 15% appearing once. For this clone: The target antigen is unknown.

CDR1 SQVTM and CDR2 ANQGSEA come from the germline V gene. The CDR3 spans 16 residues. V lost 4 bases, J lost 1 base, and 9 bases stayed unmatched. This receptor was identified in a woman aged 18-29 years in good health. Sequencing was performed on naive CD4+ T cells from blood. The V gene is TRBV29-1, the J gene TRBJ2-2; TRBD1 matches 7 bases. CDR3: CSVATPGQRNTGELFF. DNA for the CDR3: TGCAGCGTTGCCACACCGGGACAGCGGAACACCGGGGAGCTGTTTTTT.